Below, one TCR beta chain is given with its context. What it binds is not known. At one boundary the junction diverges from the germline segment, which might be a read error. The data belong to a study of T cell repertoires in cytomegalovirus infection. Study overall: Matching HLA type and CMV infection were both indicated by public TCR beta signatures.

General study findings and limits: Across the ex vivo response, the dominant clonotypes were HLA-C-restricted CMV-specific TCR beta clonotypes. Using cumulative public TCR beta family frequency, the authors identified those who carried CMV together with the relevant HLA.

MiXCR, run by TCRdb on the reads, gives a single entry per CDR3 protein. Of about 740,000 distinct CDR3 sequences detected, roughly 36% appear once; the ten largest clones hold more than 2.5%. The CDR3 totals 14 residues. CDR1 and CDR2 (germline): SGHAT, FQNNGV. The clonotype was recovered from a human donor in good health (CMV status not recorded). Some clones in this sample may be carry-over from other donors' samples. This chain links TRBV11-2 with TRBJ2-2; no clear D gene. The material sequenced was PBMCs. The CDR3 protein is CASSPPRHTGELFF. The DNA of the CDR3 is TGTGCCAGCAGCCCCCCCCGCCACACTGGGGAGCTGTTTTTT.